This T cell receptor (beta chain) was sequenced during a study of chemoradiotherapy in HPV16-positive cancers. Clones were sequenced by immunoSEQ multiplex PCR, and TCRdb holds only the in-frame ones, with some missing. The sample consists of 30,000 or so clones, roughly 82% of them appearing once. Findings and caveats of the study: Candidate HPV-specific clones and E7-related TCR motifs grew in tumor during treatment.

As concerns this clone: What it binds is not known.

Trimming removed 4 bases at V and 4 bases at J, with 20 bases between. Germline lookup yields CDR1 SGHKS and CDR2 YYEKEE (reference sequence). The CDR3 runs to 17 residues. Over chemoradiotherapy, repertoires were sampled more than once. This TCR was sampled from a human donor with HPV-associated anogenital cancer. The rearrangement uses TRBV5-5 and TRBJ1-4; a weak D match, TRBD1 (6 bases). Sample: blood, taken from a patient who underwent chemoradiotherapy. CDR3 in DNA: TGTGCCAGCAGCGCCGTGGGGGGGCACTTGGGTAATGAAAAACTGTTTTTT. This encodes CASSAVGGHLGNEKLFF. Looking up the rest from reference TRBV5-5 and TRBJ1-4 gives the full variable domain: DAGVTQSPTHLIKTRGQQVTLRCSPISGHKSVSWYQQVLGQGPQFIFQYYEKEERGRGNFPDRFSARQFPNYSSELNVNALLLGDSALYLCASSAVGGHLGNEKLFFGSGTQLSVL.